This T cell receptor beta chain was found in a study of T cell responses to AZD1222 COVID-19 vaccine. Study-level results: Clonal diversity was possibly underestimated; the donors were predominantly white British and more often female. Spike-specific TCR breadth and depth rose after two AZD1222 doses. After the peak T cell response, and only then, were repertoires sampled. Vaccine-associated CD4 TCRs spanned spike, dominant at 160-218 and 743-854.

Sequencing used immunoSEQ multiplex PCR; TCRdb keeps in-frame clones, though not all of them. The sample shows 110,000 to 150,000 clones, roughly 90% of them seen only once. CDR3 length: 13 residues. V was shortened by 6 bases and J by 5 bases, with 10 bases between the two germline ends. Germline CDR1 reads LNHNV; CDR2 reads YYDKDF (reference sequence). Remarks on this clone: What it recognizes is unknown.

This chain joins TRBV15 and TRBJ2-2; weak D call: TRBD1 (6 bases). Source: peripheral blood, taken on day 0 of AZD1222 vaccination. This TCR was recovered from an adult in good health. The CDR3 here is CATRDRPTGELFF. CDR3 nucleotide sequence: TGTGCCACCAGGGACAGACCAACCGGGGAGCTGTTTTTT.